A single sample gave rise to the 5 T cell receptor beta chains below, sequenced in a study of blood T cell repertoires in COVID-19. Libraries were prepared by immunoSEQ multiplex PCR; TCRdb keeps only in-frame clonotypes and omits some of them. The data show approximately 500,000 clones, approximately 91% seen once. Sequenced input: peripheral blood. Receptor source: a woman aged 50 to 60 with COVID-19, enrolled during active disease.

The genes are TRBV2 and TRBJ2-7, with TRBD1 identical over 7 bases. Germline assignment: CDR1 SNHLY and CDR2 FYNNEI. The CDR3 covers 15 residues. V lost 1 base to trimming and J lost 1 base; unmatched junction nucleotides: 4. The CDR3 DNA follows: TGTGCCAGCAGTGAAGGGATCAGGGGGTCCTACGAGCAGTACTTC. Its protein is CASSEGIRGSYEQYF.

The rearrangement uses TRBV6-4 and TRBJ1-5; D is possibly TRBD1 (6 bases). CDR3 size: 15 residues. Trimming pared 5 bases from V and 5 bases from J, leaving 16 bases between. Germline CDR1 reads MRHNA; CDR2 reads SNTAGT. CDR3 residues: CASSPDSDGYQPQHF. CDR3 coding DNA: TGTGCCAGCAGTCCGGACAGTGACGGCTATCAGCCCCAGCATTTT.

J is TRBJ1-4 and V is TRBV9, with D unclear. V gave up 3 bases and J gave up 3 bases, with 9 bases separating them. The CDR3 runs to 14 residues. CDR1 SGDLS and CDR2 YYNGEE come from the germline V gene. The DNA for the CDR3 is TGTGCCAGCAGCGGGAGGGATGCTAATGAAAAACTGTTTTTT. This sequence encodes CASSGRDANEKLFF.

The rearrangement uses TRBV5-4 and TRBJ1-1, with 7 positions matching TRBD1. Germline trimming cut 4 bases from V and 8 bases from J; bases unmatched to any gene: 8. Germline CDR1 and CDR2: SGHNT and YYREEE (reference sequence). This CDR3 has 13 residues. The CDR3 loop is CASSSQGVQEAFF. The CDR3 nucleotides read TGTGCCAGCAGCAGTCAGGGGGTACAGGAAGCTTTCTTT.

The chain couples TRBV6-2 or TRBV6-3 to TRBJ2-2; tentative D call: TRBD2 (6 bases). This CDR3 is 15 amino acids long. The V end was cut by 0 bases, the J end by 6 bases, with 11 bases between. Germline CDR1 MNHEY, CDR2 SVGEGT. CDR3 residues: CASSYSGGWAGELFF. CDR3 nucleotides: TGTGCCAGCAGTTACTCAGGAGGGTGGGCCGGGGAGCTGTTTTTT.